The 27 T cell receptor beta chains below come from one sample, sequenced in a study of blood T cells in healthy people across ages. PCR was performed a second time for roughly 7 to 11 cycles using a sample-barcoded 5' primer and a J-beta primer mix. TCRdb reanalysed the 5' RACE reads using MiXCR and keeps one entry per CDR3 protein. This sample has some 700,000 distinct CDR3 sequences, with 43% found just once. The specimen was blood. The receptors here all came from a woman aged 55-70 years in good health.

This clonotype came up a few times. The CDR3 coding sequence is TGTGCCATCAGTCCCGGAATTCGGGACAGGGTTGAGCAGTTCTTC. Translation: CAISPGIRDRVEQFF. The chain carries TRBV10-3 and TRBJ2-1, with 9 bases matching TRBD1. The germline V gene encodes CDR1 ENHRY and CDR2 SYGVKD. This CDR3 is built from 15 residues. V gave up 5 bases and J gave up 9 bases; unmatched junction bases: 11.

This clonotype was picked up a small number of times. This chain joins TRBV7-9 and TRBJ1-2, with 7 bases fitting TRBD1. Per germline, CDR1 SEHNR and CDR2 FQNEAQ (reference sequence). The V gene end was trimmed by 1 base and the J gene end by 3 bases; junction bases not matched to a gene: 2. The CDR3 covers 14 residues. In nucleotides, the CDR3 is TGTGCCAGCAGCTTAGATGGGACAGACTATGGCTACACCTTC. Translated: CASSLDGTDYGYTF.

The genes are TRBV6-2 or TRBV6-3 and TRBJ2-7, with D perhaps TRBD2 (6 bases). In germline, CDR1 is MNHEY, CDR2 SVGEGT. With 4 bases removed from V and 0 bases from J, the gap between germline ends came to 25 bases. The CDR3 is 19 residues long. CDR3 nucleotide sequence: TGTGCCAGCAGTTCCCGTCGATCGGTACTAGCAAGGAGCTCCTACGAGCAGTACTTC. Translated: CASSSRRSVLARSSYEQYF.

The gene calls are TRBV20-1 and TRBJ2-1; 10 positions match TRBD2. From germline, CDR1 is DFQATT and CDR2 SNEGSKA (reference sequence). The CDR3 runs to 16 residues. The trim removed 3 bases at V and 3 bases at J, leaving 8 bases unmatched. For the CDR3, the DNA is TGCAGTGCTAGGTCCAGCGGGAGGGCCCACTACAATGAGCAGTTCTTC. Translating it yields CSARSSGRAHYNEQFF.

V usage is TRBV6-2 or TRBV6-3 and J usage is TRBJ2-4; 9 bases align to TRBD1. Germline-derived CDR1 and CDR2 are MNHEY and SVGEGT. The V and J ends lost 2 bases and 8 bases, in that order; junction bases with no gene match: 10. The CDR3 contains 16 residues. The CDR3 spells CASSYRRADRGHIQYF. CDR3 in DNA: TGTGCCAGCAGTTACAGGCGAGCGGACAGGGGTCACATTCAGTACTTC.

As regards this clonotype: Compared with germline, one end of the junction differs, possibly owing to a read error. The chain combines TRBV10-2 with TRBJ2-3; no firm D call. Germline V gene sequence: CDR1 WSHSY, CDR2 SAAADI. The CDR3 has 13 amino acids. The CDR3 is CASGLIGTDTQYF. In DNA form, the CDR3 reads TGCGCCAGCGGCTTAATTGGCACGGATACGCAGTATTTT.

This clonotype was picked up many times. The gene calls are TRBV29-1 and TRBJ2-7; 8 bases map to TRBD2. Germline CDR1 SQVTM, CDR2 ANQGSEA. The CDR3 length is 15 residues. Trimming at V came to 1 base and at J to 4 bases, leaving 9 bases not matched to a gene. This CDR3 reads CSVEGRAGEGYEQYF. In nucleotides, the CDR3 is TGCAGCGTTGAAGGGCGAGCGGGAGAAGGATACGAGCAGTACTTC.

The chain has TRBV20-1 and TRBJ1-1; 7 bases agree with TRBD1. V gave up 5 bases and J gave up 1 base; unmatched junction bases: 7. Per the germline V gene, CDR1 is DFQATT and CDR2 is SNEGSKA (reference sequence). This CDR3 region has 14 residues. CDR3 protein: CSAPVRDRNTEAFF. CDR3 sequence (DNA): TGCAGTGCTCCGGTCAGGGACAGGAACACTGAAGCTTTCTTT.

A few counts support this clonotype. The J gene is TRBJ2-5, the V gene TRBV5-6; D is perhaps TRBD2 (6 bases). The CDR3 is 16 amino acids. Trimming removed 0 bases at V and 1 base at J, with 13 bases between. Per germline, CDR1 SGHDT and CDR2 YYEEEE. The CDR3 coding sequence is TGTGCCAGCAGCTTGGGGGCGAGCGGGTCCCAAGAGACCCAGTACTTC. Translating gives CASSLGASGSQETQYF.

Regarding this clonotype: Since a much larger clone is just one base distant, this may be a read error. The chain joins TRBV7-8 to TRBJ2-5; weak D call: TRBD1 (5 bases). Germline loops: CDR1 SGHVS, CDR2 FQNEAQ. The V and J ends lost 4 bases and 3 bases respectively, with 18 bases between them. The CDR3 length is 16 residues. The CDR3 coding sequence is TGTGCCAGCAGCTCCAGCGAACAGGCTTTCGAAGAGACCCAGTACTTC. Translating it yields CASSSSEQAFEETQYF.

Here the CDR3 reads CASSQEAVSGDTQYF. The CDR3 DNA follows: TGTGCCAGCAGCCAAGAGGCTGTCTCGGGGGATACGCAGTATTTT. This rearrangement joins TRBV4-2 to TRBJ2-3, with a weak D call TRBD2 (5 bases). This CDR3 has 15 amino acids. Trimming took off 0 bases at V and 6 bases at J, with 13 bases between the two ends. Germline CDR1 is LGHNA and CDR2 is YNFKEQ.

This clonotype was counted once. Being one base from a much bigger clone, this may be a read error. The chain is built from TRBV10-3 and TRBJ2-3; either TRBD1 or TRBD2 may fit D (6 bases each). The CDR3 is made up of 14 amino acids. The germline gives CDR1 ENHRY, CDR2 SYGVKD. The CDR3 nucleotides read TGTGTCACCGGGAAGGGGGGCGGCACAGATACGCAGTATTTT. This sequence encodes CVTGKGGGTDTQYF.

The V call is TRBV7-2, the J call TRBJ1-1; a possible D gene is TRBD1 (5 bases). Trimming pared 1 base from V and 4 bases from J, leaving 10 bases between. The CDR3 spans 14 residues. Germline V lookup: CDR1 SGHTA, CDR2 FQGNSA. CDR3 amino acids: CASSLGRVRTEAFF. The CDR3 DNA reads as TGTGCCAGCAGCTTAGGCAGGGTACGCACTGAAGCTTTCTTT.

In this sample, this clonotype turned up many times. CDR3 in amino acids: CSVEGQGLETQYF. The DNA for the CDR3 is TGCAGCGTTGAAGGCCAGGGGCTCGAGACCCAGTACTTC. The chain recombines TRBV29-1 with TRBJ2-5, with D possibly TRBD1 on 6 matching bases. Germline V gives CDR1 SQVTM, CDR2 ANQGSEA. Trimming took 1 base from V and 5 from J, leaving 11 bases between them. CDR3 length: 13 amino acids.

This clonotype was detected a few times. The chain uses TRBV7-9 and TRBJ2-3; TRBD1 agrees at 8 bases. The CDR3 is made up of 19 amino acids. Germline V gene sequence: CDR1 SEHNR, CDR2 FQNEAQ (reference sequence). The ends lost 2 bases at V and 4 bases at J; junction bases unmatched: 17. The CDR3 nucleotides are TGTGCCAGCAGCTTATTAATTGTCGGACAGGGATGGTATGCAGATACGCAGTATTTT. Protein sequence: CASSLLIVGQGWYADTQYF.

This clonotype was seen a handful of times. V is TRBV20-1 and J is TRBJ2-7; 12 bases match TRBD1. In germline, CDR1 is DFQATT, CDR2 SNEGSKA (reference sequence). The CDR3 consists of 15 residues. Germline trimming cut 0 bases from V and 4 bases from J; bases unmatched to any gene: 4. The CDR3 DNA sequence: TGCAGTGCTAGAGATCAGGGACAGGGGGCTTACGAGCAGTACTTC. Translated, it gives CSARDQGQGAYEQYF.

This clonotype was seen more than once but under ten times. The CDR3 protein is CASSSLDRGPYEQYF. CDR3 DNA sequence: TGTGCCAGCAGTTCCTTGGACAGGGGTCCCTACGAGCAGTACTTC. The chain uses TRBV27 and TRBJ2-7; 9 bases map to TRBD1. The CDR3 has 15 residues. Germline assignment: CDR1 MNHEY and CDR2 SMNVEV (reference sequence). J gave up 2 bases and V 4 bases, and 6 bases lay outside the gene matches.

There are many counts of this clonotype. V usage is TRBV7-2 and J usage is TRBJ2-3; D is ambiguous. V was shortened by 5 bases and J by 6 bases, with 24 bases between the two germline ends. This CDR3 is 17 amino acids long. In germline, CDR1 is SGHTA, CDR2 FQGNSA. This CDR3 reads CASSPASGRSRMDTQYF. Here the CDR3 DNA reads TGTGCCAGCAGCCCTGCCTCCGGCCGGAGCCGTATGGATACGCAGTATTTT.

This clonotype appeared many times. This chain joins TRBV29-1 and TRBJ2-3, with D perhaps given as TRBD1 or TRBD2 (5 bases each). V lost 1 base and J lost 4, with 12 bases in between. CDR1 is SQVTM and CDR2 is ANQGSEA in the germline V gene. The CDR3 is made up of 14 amino acids. CDR3 protein: CSVEAFQGADTQYF. In DNA form, the CDR3 reads TGCAGCGTTGAAGCTTTCCAGGGAGCAGATACGCAGTATTTT.

This sequence joins TRBV20-1 and TRBJ2-1, with 14 bases identical to TRBD2. This CDR3 has 16 residues. Germline V gene data show CDR1 as DFQATT and CDR2 as SNEGSKA (reference sequence). V trimming: 1 base; J trimming: 8 bases; junction bases outside the gene matches: 7. CDR3 in amino acids: CSARGTSGGISDEQFF. In nucleotides, the CDR3 is TGCAGTGCTAGAGGGACTAGCGGGGGGATCAGTGATGAGCAGTTCTTC.

This clonotype was picked up a small number of times. The CDR3 protein is CSARDSAVPLSGNTIYF. For the CDR3, the DNA is TGCAGTGCTAGAGACTCCGCAGTTCCCCTCTCTGGAAACACCATATATTTT. The J gene is TRBJ1-3, the V gene TRBV20-1, with no clear D. The V end was cut by 0 bases, the J end by 0 bases, with 15 bases between. The V gene's germline CDR1 is DFQATT and CDR2 SNEGSKA (reference sequence). This CDR3 has 17 residues.

This chain links TRBV5-1 with TRBJ2-5, with 9 bases that match TRBD2. V lost 4 bases to trimming and J lost 5 bases; unmatched junction nucleotides: 12. CDR1 and CDR2 from the germline V gene are SGHRS and YFSETQ. The CDR3 sequence is 16 residues long. DNA of the CDR3: TGCGCCAGCAGCGACTTGACGGGACTAGCTGTGGAGACCCAGTACTTC. Amino acids: CASSDLTGLAVETQYF.

The chain is built from TRBV20-1 and TRBJ1-1; D is possibly TRBD1 (5 bases). Germline CDR1 and CDR2: DFQATT and SNEGSKA (reference sequence). V lost 3 bases to trimming and J lost 0 bases, with 14 bases between them. The CDR3 has 15 amino acids. Here the CDR3 DNA reads TGCAGTGCTAGCGTCCAGGGACGGATGAACACTGAAGCTTTCTTT. This translates into CSASVQGRMNTEAFF.

This clonotype was recorded at least ten times. The gene calls are TRBV29-1 and TRBJ2-1; tentatively, D is TRBD1 (6 bases). Germline assignment: CDR1 SQVTM and CDR2 ANQGSEA. The length of the CDR3 is 13 residues. V lost 4 bases to trimming and J lost 5 bases, with 12 bases between them. CDR3 DNA: TGCAGCGTTGCTAGGGACACTAACAATGAGCAGTTCTTC. Amino acids: CSVARDTNNEQFF.

V is TRBV2 and J is TRBJ1-2; perhaps TRBD1 as D (6 bases). Germline V gene data show CDR1 as SNHLY and CDR2 as FYNNEI. Deletions cut 7 bases from V and 0 bases from J, with 12 bases between. The CDR3 is 14 residues long. CDR3 DNA sequence: TGTGCCAGCACTACACAGGGAGCTAACTATGGCTACACCTTC. Translated: CASTTQGANYGYTF.

The chain has TRBV3-1 and TRBJ2-1; 7 bases agree with TRBD2. The CDR3 totals 19 residues. The germline CDR1 and CDR2 sequences are LGHDT and YNNKEL (reference sequence). The V and J ends lost 0 bases and 0 bases, in that order; junction bases with no gene match: 11. DNA of the CDR3: TGTGCCAGCAGCCAAGAGTCTCTAGCGGTTTTGAGCTCCTACAATGAGCAGTTCTTC. It yields the protein CASSQESLAVLSSYNEQFF.

V and J are TRBV28 and TRBJ2-5, with TRBD1 matching over 9 bases. Per the germline V gene, CDR1 is MDHEN and CDR2 is SYDVKM. The CDR3 spans 14 residues. Trimming removed 6 bases from V and 5 bases from J; junction bases left unmatched: 7. CDR3 coding DNA: TGTGCCAGCAGAGCACAGGGGGCAGGGGAGACCCAGTACTTC. Its protein is CASRAQGAGETQYF. Supplemented by reference TRBV28 and TRBJ2-5, the full variable domain reads DVKVTQSSRYLVKRTGEKVFLECVQDMDHENMFWYRQDPGLGLRLIYFSYDVKMKEKGDIPEGYSVSREKKERFSLILESASTNQTSMYLCASRAQGAGETQYFGPGTRLLVL.